Below, 9 T cell receptor beta chains from the same sample are listed, as sequenced in a study of T cells in Graves' hyperthyroidism and ophthalmopathy. Amplification targeted TCR beta CDR3 regions from RNA transcripts. In the first-round RT-PCR of the TCR CDR3, the HTBI primer set was used. One entry per CDR3 protein results from TCRdb running MiXCR on the multiplex PCR reads. The sample holds 370,000 or so distinct CDR3 sequences; 15% to 19% are singletons and the top ten take approximately 30%. Sequencing was carried out using blood. All receptors come from a woman aged 18 to 35 with Graves' hyperthyroidism that later progressed to Graves' ophthalmopathy.

This clonotype has a handful of counts. V and J are TRBV15 and TRBJ1-6, with unresolved D. Germline lookup yields CDR1 LNHNV and CDR2 YYDKDF (reference sequence). Trimming took off 5 bases at V and 7 bases at J, with 21 bases between the two ends. The CDR3 consists of 17 residues. In DNA, the CDR3 is TGTGCCACCAGCCTCGAACTCGGGATTTTGGGGAATTCACCCCTCCACTTT. This encodes CATSLELGILGNSPLHF.

Points on this clonotype: This may be a read error: a much more frequent sequence differs by one nucleotide. The chain is built from TRBV20-1 and TRBJ2-5, with 8 bases aligning to TRBD2. CDR1 and CDR2 (germline): DFQATT, SNEGSKA (reference sequence). Trimming removed 4 bases from V and 5 bases from J; junction bases left unmatched: 15. The CDR3 has 16 amino acids. Here the CDR3 DNA reads TGCAGTGCTATCCTCCACTTCCGGACTAGCTGGGAGACCCAGTACTTC. It yields the protein CSAILHFRTSWETQYF.

This clonotype has ten or more counts. The gene calls are TRBV28 and TRBJ2-7; D unclear. The CDR3 sequence is 12 residues long. Trimming pared 5 bases from V and 6 bases from J, leaving 11 bases between. Germline V gives CDR1 MDHEN, CDR2 SYDVKM. The CDR3 loop reads CASSTRLGEQYF. CDR3 in DNA: TGTGCCAGCAGTACCCGTTTAGGCGAGCAGTACTTC.

J is TRBJ2-1 and V is TRBV9; TRBD2 might be the D (6 bases). Germline values: CDR1 SGDLS, CDR2 YYNGEE. The CDR3 consists of 18 residues. V lost 0 bases and J 6 bases, leaving 22 bases between the germline ends. The CDR3 nucleotides read TGTGCCAGCAGCGTAGAGGTCCTCGGGAGTTGGCCGGGCAATGAGCAGTTCTTC. This encodes CASSVEVLGSWPGNEQFF. The whole variable domain, remainder taken from reference TRBV9 and TRBJ2-1, is DSGVTQTPKHLITATGQRVTLRCSPRSGDLSVYWYQQSLDQGLQFLIQYYNGEERAKGNILERFSAQQFPDLHSELNLSSLELGDSALYFCASSVEVLGSWPGNEQFFGPGTRLTVL.

This clonotype has only a few counts. The V and J genes are TRBV5-6 and TRBJ1-1, with D possibly matching TRBD1 (6 bases). There are 15 residues in the CDR3. Germline CDR1 reads SGHDT; CDR2 reads YYEEEE. Trimming left V 2 bases short and J 4 bases short, with 15 bases between. This chain's CDR3 is CASSFSPGASTEAFF. The CDR3 nucleotides read TGTGCCAGCAGCTTTTCCCCGGGGGCGAGCACTGAAGCTTTCTTT.

This clonotype was recorded many times. The chain uses TRBV28 and TRBJ2-7; no clear D gene. Trimming took 4 bases from V and 6 from J, leaving 10 bases between them. The CDR3 extends over 12 amino acids. The germline CDR1 and CDR2 sequences are MDHEN and SYDVKM. The CDR3: CASSSPSAEQYF. The CDR3 nucleotides read TGTGCCAGCAGTTCTCCCTCGGCCGAGCAGTACTTC.

This chain uses TRBV9 with TRBJ2-1; TRBD2 aligns across 11 bases. V lost 4 bases, J lost 6 bases, and 18 bases stayed unmatched. The CDR3 sequence is 19 residues long. Germline V gives CDR1 SGDLS, CDR2 YYNGEE. CDR3 in amino acids: CASSHPGQGHSGRVNEQFF. CDR3 DNA sequence: TGTGCCAGCAGCCATCCCGGGCAGGGGCATAGCGGGAGGGTCAATGAGCAGTTCTTC.

This clonotype was detected a few times. CDR3 nucleotides: TGCGCCAGCAGCCAAGGGTTGAGGGGGCTACAGGACACTGAAGCTTTCTTT. Protein: CASSQGLRGLQDTEAFF. The chain recombines TRBV4-1 with TRBJ1-1, with 7 bases fitting TRBD1. CDR3 length equals 17 residues. The V gene end was trimmed by 1 base and the J gene end by 3 bases; junction bases not matched to a gene: 11. In germline, CDR1 is MGHRA, CDR2 YSYEKL.

The V gene is TRBV14, the J gene TRBJ1-1; D gene ambiguous. The CDR3 loop spans 12 amino acids. The V and J ends lost 4 bases and 5 bases respectively, with 8 bases between them. From germline, CDR1 is SGHDN and CDR2 FVKESK. DNA of the CDR3: TGTGCCAGCAGCCTCTTTTTAACTGAAGCTTTCTTT. This sequence encodes CASSLFLTEAFF.